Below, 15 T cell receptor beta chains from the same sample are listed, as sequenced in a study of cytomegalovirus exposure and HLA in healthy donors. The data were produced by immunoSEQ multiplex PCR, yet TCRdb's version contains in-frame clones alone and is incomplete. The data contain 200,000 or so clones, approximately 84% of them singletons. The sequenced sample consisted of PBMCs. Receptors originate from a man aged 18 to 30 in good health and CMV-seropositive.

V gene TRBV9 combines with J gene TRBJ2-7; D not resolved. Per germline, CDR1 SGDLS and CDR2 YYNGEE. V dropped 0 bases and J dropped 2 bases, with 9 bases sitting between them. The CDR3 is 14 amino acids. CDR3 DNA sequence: TGTGCCAGCAGCGTAGGGGCTGACCCCTACGAGCAGTACTTC. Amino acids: CASSVGADPYEQYF.

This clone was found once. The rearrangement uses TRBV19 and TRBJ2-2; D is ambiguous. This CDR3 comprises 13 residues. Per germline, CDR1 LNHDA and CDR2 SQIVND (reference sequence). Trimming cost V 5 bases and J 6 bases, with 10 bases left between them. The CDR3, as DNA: TGTGCCAGTAGTGCCTCACACCCCGGGGAGCTGTTTTTT. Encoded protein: CASSASHPGELFF.

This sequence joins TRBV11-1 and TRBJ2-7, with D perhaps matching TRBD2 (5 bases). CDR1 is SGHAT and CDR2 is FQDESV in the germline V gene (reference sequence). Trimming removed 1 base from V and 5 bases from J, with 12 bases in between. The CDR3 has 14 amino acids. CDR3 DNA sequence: TGTGCCAGCAGCTTAGTCGGGGATCTCCACGAGCAGTACTTC. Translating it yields CASSLVGDLHEQYF.

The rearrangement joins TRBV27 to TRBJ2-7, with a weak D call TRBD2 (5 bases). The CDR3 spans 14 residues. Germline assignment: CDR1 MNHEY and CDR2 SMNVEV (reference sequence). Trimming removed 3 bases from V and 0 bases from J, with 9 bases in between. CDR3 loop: CASSFYRDSYEQYF. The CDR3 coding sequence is TGTGCCAGCAGTTTCTACCGGGACTCCTACGAGCAGTACTTC.

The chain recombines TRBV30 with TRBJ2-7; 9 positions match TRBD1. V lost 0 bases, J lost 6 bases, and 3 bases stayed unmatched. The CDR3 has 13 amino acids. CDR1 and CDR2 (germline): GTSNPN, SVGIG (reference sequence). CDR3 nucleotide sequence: TGTGCCTGGAGTGTTTCGACAGGGGGCGAGCAGTACTTC. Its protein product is CAWSVSTGGEQYF.

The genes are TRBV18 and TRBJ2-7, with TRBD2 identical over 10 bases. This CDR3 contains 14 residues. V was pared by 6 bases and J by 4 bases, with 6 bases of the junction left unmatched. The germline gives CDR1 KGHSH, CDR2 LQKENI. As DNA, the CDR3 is TGTGCCAGCTCTCAGCGGGAGGGCCAATACGAGCAGTACTTC. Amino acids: CASSQREGQYEQYF.

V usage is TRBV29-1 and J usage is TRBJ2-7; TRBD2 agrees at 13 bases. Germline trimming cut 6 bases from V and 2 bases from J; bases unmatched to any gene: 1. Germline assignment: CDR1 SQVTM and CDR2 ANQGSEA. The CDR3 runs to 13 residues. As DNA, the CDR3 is TGCAGCGTCGGGACTAGCGGGGCCTACGAGCAGTACTTC. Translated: CSVGTSGAYEQYF.

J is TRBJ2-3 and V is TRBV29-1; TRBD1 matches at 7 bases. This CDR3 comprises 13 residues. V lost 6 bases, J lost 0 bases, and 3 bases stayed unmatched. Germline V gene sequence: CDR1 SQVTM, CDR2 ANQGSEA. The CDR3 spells CSVDRDSTDTQYF. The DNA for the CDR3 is TGCAGCGTAGACAGGGACAGCACAGATACGCAGTATTTT.

CDR3 amino acids: CASTTNRNSNQPQHF. CDR3 coding DNA: TGTGCCAGCACCACCAACAGGAATAGCAATCAGCCCCAGCATTTT. The V call is TRBV5-6, the J call TRBJ1-5; D is perhaps TRBD1 (5 bases). The CDR3 spans 15 residues. The germline V gene has CDR1 SGHDT and CDR2 YYEEEE. The V end was cut by 6 bases, the J end by 0 bases, with 13 bases between.

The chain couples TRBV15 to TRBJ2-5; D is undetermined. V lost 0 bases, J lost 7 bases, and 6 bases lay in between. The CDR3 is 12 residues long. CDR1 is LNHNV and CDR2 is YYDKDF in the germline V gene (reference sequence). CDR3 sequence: CATSRDGRTQYF. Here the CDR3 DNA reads TGTGCCACCAGCAGAGACGGTCGGACCCAGTACTTC.

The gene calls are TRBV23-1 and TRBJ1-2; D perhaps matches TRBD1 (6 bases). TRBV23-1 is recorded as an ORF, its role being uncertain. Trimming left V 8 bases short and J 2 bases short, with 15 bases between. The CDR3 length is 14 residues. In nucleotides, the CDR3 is TGCGCCAGCCCGGGGCAGGGGCTGAACTATGGCTACACCTTC. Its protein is CASPGQGLNYGYTF.

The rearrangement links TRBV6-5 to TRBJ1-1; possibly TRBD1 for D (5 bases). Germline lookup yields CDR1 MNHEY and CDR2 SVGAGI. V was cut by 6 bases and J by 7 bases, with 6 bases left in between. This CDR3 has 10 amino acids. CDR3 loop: CASRDIEAFF. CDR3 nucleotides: TGTGCCAGCAGGGACATTGAAGCTTTCTTT.

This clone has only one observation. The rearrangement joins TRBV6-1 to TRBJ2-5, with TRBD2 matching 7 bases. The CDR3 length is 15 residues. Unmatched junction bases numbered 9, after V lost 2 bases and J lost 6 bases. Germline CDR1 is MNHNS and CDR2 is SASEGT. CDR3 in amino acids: CASSETRPSGQTQYF. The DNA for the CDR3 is TGTGCCAGCAGTGAAACCCGTCCTAGCGGCCAGACCCAGTACTTC.

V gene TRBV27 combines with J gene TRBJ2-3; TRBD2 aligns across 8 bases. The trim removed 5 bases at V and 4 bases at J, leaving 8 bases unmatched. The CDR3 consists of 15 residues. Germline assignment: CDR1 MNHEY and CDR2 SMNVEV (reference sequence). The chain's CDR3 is CASSLSGMSADTQYF. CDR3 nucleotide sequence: TGTGCCAGCAGTCTTAGCGGGATGTCGGCAGATACGCAGTATTTT.

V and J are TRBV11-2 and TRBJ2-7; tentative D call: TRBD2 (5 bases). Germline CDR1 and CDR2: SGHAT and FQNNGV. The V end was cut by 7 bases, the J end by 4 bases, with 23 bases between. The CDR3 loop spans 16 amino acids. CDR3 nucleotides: TGTGCCAGCACTACTACCTGGGCAGGCGGACTTTACGAGCAGTACTTC. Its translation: CASTTTWAGGLYEQYF.